A single sample is the source of the 29 T cell receptor beta chains below, sequenced in a study of radiotherapy plus CTLA-4 blockade in lung cancer. Assay: immunoSEQ multiplex PCR; the TCRdb copy retains only in-frame clones and omits some. The sample consists of some 66,000 clones, around 86% of them appearing once. The sample in question was peripheral blood, obtained from a patient treated with radiotherapy plus ipilimumab. All receptors derive from a human donor with non-small cell lung cancer who had a partial response to radiotherapy plus ipilimumab.

This rearrangement joins TRBV6-1 to TRBJ1-4; 12 nucleotides match TRBD1. V lost 4 bases to trimming and J lost 8 bases; unmatched junction nucleotides: 8. CDR3 size: 16 residues. From germline, CDR1 is MNHNS and CDR2 SASEGT. DNA for the CDR3: TGTGCCAGCAGTGCTCCGGGACAGGGGGCGGGGGAAAAACTGTTTTTT. Protein product: CASSAPGQGAGEKLFF.

The rearrangement joins TRBV11-2 to TRBJ2-7; 8 bases align to TRBD1. Germline CDR1 reads SGHAT; CDR2 reads FQNNGV. The CDR3 spans 14 residues. Trimming removed 5 bases from V and 1 base from J; junction bases left unmatched: 4. The CDR3, as DNA: TGTGCCAGCAGCGACAGGGGATTTTCCTACGAGCAGTACTTC. Its translation is CASSDRGFSYEQYF.

V gene TRBV7-3 combines with J gene TRBJ2-2, with D maybe TRBD1 (5 bases). The CDR3 totals 15 residues. Trimming cost V 6 bases and J 3 bases, with 14 bases left between them. Germline lookup yields CDR1 SGHTA and CDR2 FQGTGA. As DNA, the CDR3 is TGTGCCAGCAGGCCGACCCCGACAGACACCGGGGAGCTGTTTTTT. This codes for CASRPTPTDTGELFF.

The chain carries TRBV25-1 and TRBJ2-1, with 8 bases matching TRBD2. V lost 4 bases, J lost 7 bases, and 6 bases stayed unmatched. This CDR3 contains 14 residues. Germline V lookup: CDR1 MGHDK, CDR2 SYGVNS. CDR3 sequence (DNA): TGTGCCAGCAGTGGGAGCGGGAGTTTGAATGAGCAGTTCTTC. This encodes CASSGSGSLNEQFF.

The chain links TRBV19 to TRBJ1-2; D is ambiguous. The CDR3 runs to 13 residues. CDR1 and CDR2 (germline): LNHDA, SQIVND (reference sequence). V was clipped by 7 bases and J by 3 bases, with 12 bases between them. The CDR3 region has the DNA TGTGCCAGTAAGGAGAGGGCGGACTATGGCTACACCTTC. Its translation: CASKERADYGYTF.

The chain couples TRBV7-9 to TRBJ1-3; possible D gene TRBD1, 6 bases. Germline CDR1 reads SEHNR; CDR2 reads FQNEAQ (reference sequence). V was shortened by 4 bases and J by 0 bases, with 10 bases between the two germline ends. CDR3 length: 15 residues. The CDR3 DNA is TGTGCCAGCAGCTATCTGGACAGCTCTGGAAACACCATATATTTT. Translation gives CASSYLDSSGNTIYF.

V is TRBV27 and J is TRBJ1-3; 9 nucleotides match TRBD1. CDR1 and CDR2 (germline): MNHEY, SMNVEV (reference sequence). J gave up 4 bases and V 10 bases, and 8 bases lay outside the gene matches. This CDR3 spans 14 amino acids. The CDR3 spells CATSRTGVGNTIYF. The CDR3 DNA follows: TGTGCCACCTCGCGGACAGGGGTGGGAAACACCATATATTTT.

This clone was counted a few times. CDR3 coding DNA: TGCGCCAGCAGCTTGGTAGGGAGGGGGGCTAGGAACACTGAAGCTTTCTTT. Amino acid sequence: CASSLVGRGARNTEAFF. The chain combines TRBV5-1 with TRBJ1-1; perhaps TRBD1 as D (6 bases). Germline V gene data show CDR1 as SGHRS and CDR2 as YFSETQ. There are 17 residues in the CDR3. The V gene lost 0 bases and the J gene lost 1 base, with 16 bases spanning the gap. Full variable domain (outside the CDR3, taken from reference TRBV5-1 and TRBJ1-1): KAGVTQTPRYLIKTRGQQVTLSCSPISGHRSVSWYQQTPGQGLQFLFEYFSETQRNKGNFPGRFSGRQFSNSRSEMNVSTLELGDSALYLCASSLVGRGARNTEAFFGQGTRLTVV.

The chain combines TRBV6-1 with TRBJ2-7; 10 nucleotides line up with TRBD2. The CDR3 is 15 residues long. Germline V gene sequence: CDR1 MNHNS, CDR2 SASEGT. The V gene end was trimmed by 9 bases and the J gene end by 4 bases; junction bases not matched to a gene: 12. The DNA of the CDR3 is TGTGCCAGTAGAGACCTAGGACTAGCGGATTACGAGCAGTACTTC. This gives the protein CASRDLGLADYEQYF.

The chain couples TRBV7-9 to TRBJ1-1, with TRBD1 identical over 11 bases. The CDR3 is made up of 16 amino acids. After removal of 4 bases from V and 4 bases from J, the junction contained 8 bases not matched to a gene. Germline V gene data show CDR1 as SEHNR and CDR2 as FQNEAQ (reference sequence). In nucleotides, the CDR3 is TGTGCCAGCAGCTCTGGGACAGGGGGTGAGAGCACTGAAGCTTTCTTT. This translates into CASSSGTGGESTEAFF.

This clone was observed once. The CDR3 region has the DNA TGTGCCAGCAGCTTAGGGTACAGCAATGAGCAGTTCTTC. Translation: CASSLGYSNEQFF. The gene calls are TRBV7-2 and TRBJ2-1; D call uncertain. V lost 1 base, J lost 6 bases, and 7 bases lay in between. The CDR3 length is 13 residues. Germline CDR1 SGHTA, CDR2 FQGNSA.

V usage is TRBV5-1 and J usage is TRBJ2-2; D remains ambiguous. CDR3 length: 15 amino acids. Germline lookup yields CDR1 SGHRS and CDR2 YFSETQ. Between the trimmed V and J ends, which lost 0 bases and 1 base, there was a span of 7 bases. CDR3 sequence reads: CASSLVGQNTGELFF. The DNA of the CDR3 is TGCGCCAGCAGCTTGGTTGGCCAGAACACCGGGGAGCTGTTTTTT.

This rearrangement joins TRBV29-1 to TRBJ1-1; D is perhaps TRBD1 (6 bases). The V end lost 6 bases, the J end lost 0 bases, and 11 bases lay between the germline ends. CDR1 and CDR2 (germline): SQVTM, ANQGSEA. This CDR3 has 13 amino acids. In DNA form, the CDR3 reads TGCAGCGTCTGGACAGCCTTGAACACTGAAGCTTTCTTT. Translated: CSVWTALNTEAFF.

J is TRBJ1-4 and V is TRBV5-1; no firm D call. The V gene's germline CDR1 is SGHRS and CDR2 YFSETQ. Trimming shortened V by 0 bases and J by 0 bases, and 12 bases separated the two germline ends. The CDR3 runs to 17 residues. CDR3 loop: CASSLGGGFSTNEKLFF. CDR3 bases: TGCGCCAGCAGCTTGGGAGGAGGATTCTCAACTAATGAAAAACTGTTTTTT.

In its sample, this clone was seen once. The rearrangement links TRBV6-6 to TRBJ2-1, with 8 positions matching TRBD1. Per the germline V gene, CDR1 is MNHNY and CDR2 is SVGAGI (reference sequence). The CDR3 covers 14 residues. J was trimmed by 6 bases and V by 1 base; bases with no gene match: 2. In DNA form, the CDR3 reads TGTGCCAGCAGTTACTTAGGACAGGGCAATGAGCAGTTCTTC. Translation: CASSYLGQGNEQFF.

The V gene is TRBV7-8, the J gene TRBJ1-1; TRBD1 aligns across 9 bases. Germline V CDR1 and CDR2: SGHVS, FQNEAQ. There are 15 residues in the CDR3. The junction had 3 bases not matched to a gene; V was cut back by 3 bases and J by 1 base. CDR3 residues: CASSLMDRGNTEAFF. The CDR3 DNA sequence: TGTGCCAGCAGCTTGATGGACAGGGGGAACACTGAAGCTTTCTTT.

Here the CDR3 DNA reads TGTGCCAGCAGCTCACCGGGACAGGGCTACGAGCAGTACTTC. It is translated as CASSSPGQGYEQYF. V gene TRBV7-8 combines with J gene TRBJ2-7, with 9 bases aligning to TRBD1. Trimming cost V 4 bases and J 3 bases; bases outside gene matches: 4. The CDR3 is 14 amino acids. Per the germline V gene, CDR1 is SGHVS and CDR2 is FQNEAQ.

This rearrangement joins TRBV4-1 to TRBJ1-2, with D maybe TRBD1 (6 bases). Germline values: CDR1 MGHRA, CDR2 YSYEKL. V was cut by 3 bases and J by 2 bases, with 13 bases left in between. This CDR3 comprises 15 residues. The CDR3 DNA is TGCGCCAGCAGCCAGCCGATCCAGGGGAACTATGGCTACACCTTC. This encodes CASSQPIQGNYGYTF.

The chain links TRBV9 to TRBJ2-2; D is possibly TRBD2 (6 bases). This CDR3 region has 18 residues. Germline V gene data show CDR1 as SGDLS and CDR2 as YYNGEE. V lost 0 bases to trimming and J lost 3 bases, with 18 bases between them. The CDR3 is CASSVVPPGWGDTGELFF. The DNA of the CDR3 is TGTGCCAGCAGCGTAGTACCCCCCGGGTGGGGGGACACCGGGGAGCTGTTTTTT.

The chain employs TRBV5-1 and TRBJ2-4, with D uncertain. V lost 1 base to trimming and J lost 10 bases, with 15 bases between them. This CDR3 region has 14 residues. Looked up from germline, CDR1 is SGHRS and CDR2 is YFSETQ. The CDR3 DNA follows: TGCGCCAGCAGCTTGACCACAGAAGTAAGAATTCAGTACTTC. Translating it yields CASSLTTEVRIQYF.

This chain joins TRBV28 and TRBJ2-7; TRBD1 is a possible D gene (6 bases). CDR1 and CDR2 from the germline V gene are MDHEN and SYDVKM. Trimming took off 1 base at V and 0 bases at J, with 7 bases between the two ends. The CDR3 totals 14 residues. The DNA of the CDR3 is TGTGCCAGCAGTTTATCGGGACACTCCTACGAGCAGTACTTC. Translation gives CASSLSGHSYEQYF.

The rearrangement joins TRBV10-3 to TRBJ2-5; maybe TRBD2 (5 bases). CDR1 and CDR2 (germline): ENHRY, SYGVKD. This CDR3 comprises 12 residues. The ends were cut back, 9 bases at V and 1 base at J, with 9 bases in the middle. CDR3 DNA: TGTGCCATAGGACTGCCCCAAGAGACCCAGTACTTC. Translation: CAIGLPQETQYF.

The J gene is TRBJ2-1, the V gene TRBV11-2; 7 positions match TRBD1. The CDR3 length is 16 residues. V shed 3 bases and J 9 bases; nucleotides not matched to a gene: 14. The V gene's germline CDR1 is SGHAT and CDR2 FQNNGV. DNA for the CDR3: TGTGCCAGCAGCTTGTGGACAGGTGTTACTGCCAGTGAGCAGTTCTTC. Its translation: CASSLWTGVTASEQFF.

The chain links TRBV19 to TRBJ2-7, with TRBD2 identical over 9 bases. The CDR3 runs 18 residues. V lost 0 bases and J lost 1; bases outside the gene matches: 10. Germline V lookup: CDR1 LNHDA, CDR2 SQIVND (reference sequence). The CDR3 spells CASSIDHPGLAVSYEQYF. As DNA, the CDR3 is TGTGCCAGTAGTATAGATCATCCGGGACTAGCAGTTTCCTACGAGCAGTACTTC.

In this sample, this clone turned up a few times. The rearrangement links TRBV21-1 to TRBJ1-2; the table assigns TRBD1, which was not confirmed against the DNA. TRBV21-1 is classified as a pseudogene. CDR3 length: 13 residues. CDR3 sequence reads: CASSNRVNYGYTF. DNA of the CDR3: TGTGCCAGCAGCAACAGGGTCAACTATGGCTACACCTTC.

The chain joins TRBV18 to TRBJ2-2; D is possibly TRBD1 (6 bases). CDR1 and CDR2 from the germline V gene are KGHSH and LQKENI. The V and J ends lost 3 bases and 4 bases respectively, with 12 bases between them. The CDR3 has 15 residues. CDR3: CASSPGAGGTGELFF. In nucleotides, the CDR3 is TGTGCCAGCTCACCGGGGGCAGGCGGCACCGGGGAGCTGTTTTTT.

This clone was found a few times. V and J are TRBV5-1 and TRBJ2-7, with TRBD2 identical over 7 bases. In germline, CDR1 is SGHRS, CDR2 YFSETQ. V was pared by 4 bases and J by 2 bases, with 12 bases of the junction left unmatched. This CDR3 spans 16 amino acids. In nucleotides, the CDR3 is TGCGCCAGCAGCACCCTGGGGGGGGGACCGACCTACGAGCAGTACTTC. This codes for CASSTLGGGPTYEQYF.

The chain recombines TRBV30 with TRBJ1-2; possible D gene TRBD1, 6 bases. Germline loops: CDR1 GTSNPN, CDR2 SVGIG (reference sequence). V was pared by 5 bases and J by 8 bases, with 15 bases between. The CDR3 spans 12 residues. CDR3 nucleotide sequence: TGTGCCTGGGGGGGGGCAGGGAGAGGCTACACCTTC. It codes for CAWGGAGRGYTF. Looking up the rest from reference TRBV30 and TRBJ1-2 gives the full variable domain: SQTIHQWPATLVQPVGSPLSLECTVEGTSNPNLYWYRQAAGRGLQLLFYSVGIGQISSEVPQNLSASRPQDRQFILSSKKLLLSDSGFYLCAWGGAGRGYTFGSGTRLTVV.

This sequence joins TRBV5-1 and TRBJ2-5; D possibly corresponds to TRBD1 (5 bases). The CDR3 runs to 15 residues. The V end lost 0 bases, the J end lost 4 bases, and 13 bases lay between the germline ends. Germline CDR1 reads SGHRS; CDR2 reads YFSETQ. In DNA, the CDR3 is TGCGCCAGCAGCTTGGGGTCGGGTACAGGAGAGACCCAGTACTTC. Protein: CASSLGSGTGETQYF. The whole variable domain, filled in from reference TRBV5-1 and TRBJ2-5, reads KAGVTQTPRYLIKTRGQQVTLSCSPISGHRSVSWYQQTPGQGLQFLFEYFSETQRNKGNFPGRFSGRQFSNSRSEMNVSTLELGDSALYLCASSLGSGTGETQYFGPGTRLLVL.